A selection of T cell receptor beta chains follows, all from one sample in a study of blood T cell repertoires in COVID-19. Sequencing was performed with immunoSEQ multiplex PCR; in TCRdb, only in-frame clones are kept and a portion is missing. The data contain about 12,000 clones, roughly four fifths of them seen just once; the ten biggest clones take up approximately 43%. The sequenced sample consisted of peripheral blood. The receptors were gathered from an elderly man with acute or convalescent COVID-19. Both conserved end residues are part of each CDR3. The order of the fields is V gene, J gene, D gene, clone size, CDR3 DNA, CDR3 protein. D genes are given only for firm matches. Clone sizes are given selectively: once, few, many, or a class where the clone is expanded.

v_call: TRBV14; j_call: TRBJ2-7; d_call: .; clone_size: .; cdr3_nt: TGTGCCAGCAGCCAACACAGGTACGAGCAGTACTTC; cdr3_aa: CASSQHRYEQYF
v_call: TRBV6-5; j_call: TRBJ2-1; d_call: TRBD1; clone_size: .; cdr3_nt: TGTGCCAGCAGTTACGGTCGCCAGGGGGCCCAGGGTGAGCAGTTCTTC; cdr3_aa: CASSYGRQGAQGEQFF
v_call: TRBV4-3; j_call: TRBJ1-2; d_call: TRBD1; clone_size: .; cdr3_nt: TGCGCCAGCAGCCAAGATTCCGGGACAGGGAATAGGAGAGGCTACACCTTC; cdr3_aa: CASSQDSGTGNRRGYTF
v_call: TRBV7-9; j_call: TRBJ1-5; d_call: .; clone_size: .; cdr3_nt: TGTGCCAGCAGCGTCGGACAGCATAATCAGCCCCAGCATTTT; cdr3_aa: CASSVGQHNQPQHF
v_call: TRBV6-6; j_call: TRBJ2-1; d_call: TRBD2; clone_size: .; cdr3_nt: TGTGCCAGCAGTCCCCGATCCCTGGCGGGGGGGAGTATTGAGCAGTTCTTC; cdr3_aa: CASSPRSLAGGSIEQFF
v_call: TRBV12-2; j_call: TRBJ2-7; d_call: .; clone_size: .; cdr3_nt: TGTGCAAGTCGCTTAGAGGCGTCGGGGGATTTCTACGAGCAGTACTTC; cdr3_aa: CASRLEASGDFYEQYF
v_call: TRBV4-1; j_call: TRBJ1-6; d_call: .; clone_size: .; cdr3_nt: TGCGCCAGCAGCCAATTCCAGGCGACCTCCAGGATATCACCCCTCCACTTT; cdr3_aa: CASSQFQATSRISPLHF
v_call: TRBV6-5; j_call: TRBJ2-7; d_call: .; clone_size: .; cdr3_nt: TGTGCCAGCAGCCCGGGGAGGATCGGCTACGAGCAGTACTTC; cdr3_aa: CASSPGRIGYEQYF
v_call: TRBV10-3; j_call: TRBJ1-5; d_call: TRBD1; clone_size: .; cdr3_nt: TGTGCCATCCGTTCGGGACAGGGTAATCAGCCCCAGCATTTT; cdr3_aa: CAIRSGQGNQPQHF
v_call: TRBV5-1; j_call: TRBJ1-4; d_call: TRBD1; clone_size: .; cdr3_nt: TGCGCCAGCAGCATCGGGACAGGGGCAACTAATGAAAAACTGTTTTTT; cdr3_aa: CASSIGTGATNEKLFF
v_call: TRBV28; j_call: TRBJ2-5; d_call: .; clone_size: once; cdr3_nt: TGTGCCAGCAGTTTACTTCACGGGGGGGACAGACAAGAGACCCAGTACTTC; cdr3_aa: CASSLLHGGDRQETQYF
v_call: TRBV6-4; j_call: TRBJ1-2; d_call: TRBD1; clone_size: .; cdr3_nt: TGTGCCAGCAGACCATTCTTCAGGACAGGGGAGGACTATGGCTACACCTTC; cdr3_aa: CASRPFFRTGEDYGYTF
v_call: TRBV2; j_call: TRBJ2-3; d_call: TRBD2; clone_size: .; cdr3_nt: TGTGCCAGCAAAGACCAGCTAGCGGGGGTAGATACGCAGTATTTT; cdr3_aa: CASKDQLAGVDTQYF
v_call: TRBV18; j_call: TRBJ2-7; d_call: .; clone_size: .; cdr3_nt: TGTGCCAGCTCACCACTAGGCCAGGGCTCCTACGAGCAGTACTTC; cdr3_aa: CASSPLGQGSYEQYF
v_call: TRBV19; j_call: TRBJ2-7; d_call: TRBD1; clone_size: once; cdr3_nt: TGTGCCAGTAGTCATCGGGACAGGGGTGACGAGCAGTACTTC; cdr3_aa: CASSHRDRGDEQYF
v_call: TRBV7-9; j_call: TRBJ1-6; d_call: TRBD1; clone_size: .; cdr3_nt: TGTGCCAGCAGCTGGGGACAGAATTCACCCCTCCACTTT; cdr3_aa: CASSWGQNSPLHF
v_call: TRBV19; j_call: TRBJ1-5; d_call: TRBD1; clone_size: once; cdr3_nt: TGTGCCGGGATGGACAGGGGAAGCAATCAGCCCCAGCATTTT; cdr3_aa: CAGMDRGSNQPQHF
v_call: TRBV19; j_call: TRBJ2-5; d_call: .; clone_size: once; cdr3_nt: TGTGCCAGTAGTCCGTCCCGGGACATTGGGACCCAGTACTTC; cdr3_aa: CASSPSRDIGTQYF
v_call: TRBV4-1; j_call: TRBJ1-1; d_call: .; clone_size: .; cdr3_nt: TGCGCCAGCAGCCAAGACGTGACCGGGGAGAACACTGAAGCTTTCTTT; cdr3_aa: CASSQDVTGENTEAFF
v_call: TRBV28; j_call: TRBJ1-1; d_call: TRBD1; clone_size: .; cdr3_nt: TGTGCCAGCAGCCGGAATGACAGGGGGCGAGATACTGAAGCTTTCTTT; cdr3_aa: CASSRNDRGRDTEAFF
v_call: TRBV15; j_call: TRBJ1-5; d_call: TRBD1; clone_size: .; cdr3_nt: TGTGCCACCAGCAGGGACAGGGGTTTTAACCCCCAGCATTTT; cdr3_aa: CATSRDRGFNPQHF
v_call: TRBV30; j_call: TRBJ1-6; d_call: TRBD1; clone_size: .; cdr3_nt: TGTGCCTGGGGGACAGGGTACTCACCCCTCCACTTT; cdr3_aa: CAWGTGYSPLHF
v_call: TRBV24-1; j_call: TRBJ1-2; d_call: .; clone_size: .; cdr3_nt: TGTGCCACCAGTGACCGGCGGGTCTATGGCTACACCTTC; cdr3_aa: CATSDRRVYGYTF
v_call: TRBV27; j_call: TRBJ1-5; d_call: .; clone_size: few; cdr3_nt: TGTGCCAGCAGTTTATCCCGGGGGGACCAGCCCCAGCATTTT; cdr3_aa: CASSLSRGDQPQHF